Listed below are T cell receptor beta chains from one sample, sequenced in a study of cytomegalovirus exposure and HLA in healthy donors. Sequenced by immunoSEQ multiplex PCR; TCRdb stores in-frame clones only, minus some. The sample has fewer than 200,000 clones; around 77% are singletons. The sample was PBMCs. Receptors originate from a man between 60 and 75 years old in good health and CMV-seronegative. Each CDR3 is given with its conserved first and last residue. A D gene is named only where the DNA matches it firmly. The listing skips clone size in some rows; elsewhere it reads once, few, many or a size class.

j_call	v_call	clone_size	d_call	cdr3_aa	cdr3_nt
TRBJ2-7	TRBV7-8	once	TRBD1	CASSQDRGGREQYF	TGTGCCAGCAGTCAAGACAGGGGTGGGCGTGAGCAGTACTTC
TRBJ2-7	TRBV7-9	few	.	CASPVAHLSEPPSEQYF	TGTGCCAGCCCGGTCGCTCACCTCAGCGAGCCCCCCTCCGAGCAGTACTTC
TRBJ2-7	TRBV18	.	TRBD2	CASSPAGGGYEQYF	TGTGCCAGCTCACCCGCGGGAGGGGGCTACGAGCAGTACTTC
TRBJ2-5	TRBV10-3	.	TRBD2	CAISASGLAGVEETQYF	TGTGCCATCAGTGCTTCCGGACTAGCGGGAGTTGAAGAGACCCAGTACTTC
TRBJ1-4	TRBV28	once	.	CASSPIRGGSNEKLFF	TGTGCCAGCAGTCCTATTCGGGGGGGTTCGAATGAAAAACTGTTTTTT
TRBJ1-1	TRBV2	few	.	CASRGGGEAFF	TGTGCCAGCAGAGGCGGGGGCGAAGCTTTCTTT
TRBJ1-2	TRBV30	.	.	CAWRDGPDNYGYTF	TGTGCCTGGAGGGATGGGCCAGACAACTATGGCTACACCTTC
TRBJ2-1	TRBV5-5	.	TRBD2	CASSLGAGVYNEQFF	TGTGCCAGCAGCTTGGGAGCGGGGGTCTACAATGAGCAGTTCTTC
TRBJ2-7	TRBV27	.	.	CASSLGRGYYEQYF	TGTGCCAGCAGTTTGGGGCGGGGTTACTACGAGCAGTACTTC
TRBJ2-7	TRBV2	.	.	CASSEGTRAEQYF	TGTGCCAGCAGTGAAGGTACTAGAGCCGAGCAGTACTTC
TRBJ2-7	TRBV25-1	.	.	CASSLNGYEQYF	TGTGCCAGCAGCCTCAACGGGTACGAGCAGTACTTC
TRBJ2-1	TRBV7-3	.	TRBD1	CASSRAGNRGSYNEQFF	TGTGCCAGCAGCCGCGCCGGAAACAGGGGTTCGTACAATGAGCAGTTCTTC
TRBJ2-3	TRBV28	few	.	CASNLIQGPDTQYF	TGTGCCAGCAATCTCATACAGGGCCCAGATACGCAGTATTTT
TRBJ1-1	TRBV7-8	.	TRBD1	CASSLRDRGRLGAFF	TGTGCCAGCAGCCTCCGGGACAGGGGACGGTTAGGAGCTTTCTTT
TRBJ2-1	TRBV7-3	.	TRBD2	CASSKGLAGPLIEQFF	TGTGCCAGCAGCAAAGGACTAGCGGGTCCCCTGATTGAGCAGTTCTTC
TRBJ1-2	TRBV2	.	TRBD1	CASSVGQGGIYGYPF	TGTGCCAGCAGCGTCGGACAGGGGGGGATCTATGGCTACCCCTTC
TRBJ1-4	TRBV30	.	.	CAWSVLGPGNEKLFF	TGTGCCTGGAGTGTACTAGGGCCGGGTAATGAAAAACTGTTTTTT
TRBJ2-5	TRBV30	.	TRBD2	CAWSRNSGRMWETQYF	TGTGCCTGGAGCAGGAATAGCGGGAGAATGTGGGAGACCCAGTACTTC
TRBJ2-5	TRBV6-5	.	.	CASRVTFQETQYF	TGTGCCTCTCGGGTGACCTTCCAAGAGACCCAGTACTTC
TRBJ1-1	TRBV27	few	TRBD1	CASSPTGGQGNTEAFF	TGTGCCAGCAGTCCCACAGGGGGCCAGGGGAACACTGAAGCTTTCTTT
TRBJ1-6	TRBV6-1	once	TRBD1	CASIGTGGNSPLHF	TGTGCCAGCATAGGGACAGGGGGGAATTCACCCCTCCACTTT
TRBJ1-3	TRBV7-2	.	TRBD1	CASSLVGQGAGGNTIYF	TGTGCCAGCAGCTTAGTAGGTCAGGGGGCCGGTGGAAACACCATATATTTT
TRBJ2-5	TRBV7-6	.	TRBD2	CASSLYRRLAGGQEETQYF	TGTGCCAGCAGCTTATACCGTCGACTAGCGGGGGGGCAAGAAGAGACCCAGTACTTC
TRBJ1-2	TRBV5-1	.	.	CASSLGATGLNYGYTF	TGCGCCAGCAGCTTGGGGGCAACAGGGCTTAACTATGGCTACACCTTC
TRBJ2-3	TRBV27	.	TRBD2	CASSLTKTSGRRTDTQYF	TGTGCCAGCAGTCTAACCAAGACTAGCGGGAGACGAACAGATACGCAGTATTTT
TRBJ1-1	TRBV5-4	.	TRBD1	CASSYAGGTEAFF	TGTGCCAGCAGTTACGCAGGGGGCACTGAAGCTTTCTTT
TRBJ1-2	TRBV29-1	.	TRBD1	CSAGQGSYGYTF	TGCAGCGCCGGACAGGGGAGCTATGGCTACACCTTC
TRBJ2-5	TRBV5-4	.	TRBD1	CASSSLGGQGAIIRETQYF	TGTGCCAGCAGTTCCCTGGGGGGACAGGGGGCTATTATTCGAGAGACCCAGTACTTC
TRBJ2-1	TRBV7-2	few	TRBD2	CASSPERLAGGAQKQFF	TGTGCCAGCAGCCCAGAGAGGCTAGCGGGAGGGGCACAAAAGCAGTTCTTC
TRBJ1-2	TRBV15	.	.	CATSRDRQNYGYPF	TGTGCCACCAGCAGAGATCGGCAAAACTATGGCTACCCCTTC
TRBJ2-3	TRBV7-2	.	.	CASSQYEQVTRTDTQYF	TGTGCCAGCAGCCAATATGAACAGGTTACGCGCACAGATACGCAGTATTTT
TRBJ2-1	TRBV5-4	.	TRBD2	CASSSGGVSLNEQFF	TGTGCCAGCAGCAGCGGGGGGGTCTCCCTCAATGAGCAGTTCTTC
TRBJ2-3	TRBV5-1	few	.	CASSFVQDTDTQYF	TGCGCCAGCAGCTTTGTACAGGACACAGATACGCAGTATTTT
TRBJ1-2	TRBV10-3	.	TRBD1	CAISESTGSYGYTF	TGTGCCATCAGTGAGTCGACAGGGAGTTATGGCTACACCTTC
TRBJ1-4	TRBV7-2	.	.	CASSLRGEKLFF	TGTGCCAGCAGCTTACGGGGTGAAAAACTGTTTTTT
TRBJ2-3	TRBV28	.	.	CASSSPPRTALTDTQYF	TGTGCCAGCAGTTCACCCCCTAGGACAGCCCTCACAGATACGCAGTATTTT
TRBJ2-3	TRBV6-4	.	TRBD2	CASSDRMSGGTDTQYF	TGTGCCAGCAGTGACCGTATGAGCGGGGGCACAGATACGCAGTATTTT
TRBJ1-2	TRBV18	.	TRBD1	CASSRETGGADGYTF	TGTGCCAGCTCACGCGAAACAGGGGGAGCAGATGGCTACACCTTC
TRBJ2-1	TRBV11-3	.	TRBD2	CASSLSSGGREQFF	TGTGCCAGCAGCTTATCCAGCGGGGGAAGGGAGCAGTTCTTC
TRBJ2-6	TRBV5-1	.	TRBD1	CASSLRSGQADLANVLTF	TGCGCCAGCAGCTTAAGGTCAGGACAGGCGGATTTGGCCAACGTCCTGACTTTC
TRBJ2-5	TRBV6-1	.	.	CASSLFVQETQYF	TGTGCCAGCAGTCTCTTTGTCCAAGAGACCCAGTACTTC
TRBJ1-4	TRBV7-2	.	.	CASSATGVEEKLFF	TGTGCCAGCAGCGCCACGGGTGTCGAGGAAAAACTGTTTTTT
TRBJ2-1	TRBV7-8	.	TRBD2	CASRPGTSGGLIQFF	TGTGCCAGCAGACCCGGGACTAGCGGGGGACTGATTCAGTTCTTC
TRBJ2-3	TRBV9	.	.	CASSVSSGITDTQYF	TGTGCCAGCAGCGTAAGCAGCGGCATCACAGATACGCAGTATTTT
TRBJ1-2	TRBV29-1	.	.	CSVDRGEGYTF	TGCAGCGTTGACAGGGGAGAGGGCTACACCTTC
TRBJ2-1	TRBV6-6	.	.	CASSYSRGDYNEQFF	TGTGCCAGCAGTTACTCGCGGGGAGACTACAATGAGCAGTTCTTC
TRBJ2-7	TRBV5-8	.	.	CASSFTAYEQYF	TGTGCCAGCAGCTTCACGGCCTACGAGCAGTACTTC
TRBJ1-3	TRBV6-5	.	.	CASSYSSGNTIYF	TGTGCCAGCAGTTATTCGAGTGGAAACACCATATATTTT
TRBJ2-3	TRBV4-1	.	.	CASSPPRAIRDTQYF	TGCGCCAGCAGCCCCCCCAGGGCAATTAGGGATACGCAGTATTTT
TRBJ2-3	TRBV9	.	.	CASSVRGSTDTQYF	TGTGCCAGCAGCGTGCGCGGGAGCACAGATACGCAGTATTTT
TRBJ2-7	TRBV28	.	TRBD2	CASSTGLAGPLYEQYF	TGTGCCAGCAGCACCGGACTAGCGGGGCCCCTCTACGAGCAGTACTTC
TRBJ1-2	TRBV9	.	TRBD1	CASSVRDRDRDGYTF	TGTGCCAGCAGCGTCCGGGACAGGGATAGAGATGGCTACACCTTC